This entry describes one T cell receptor (beta chain). The repertoire was sequenced with immunoSEQ multiplex PCR; TCRdb's copy has only in-frame clones and lacks some. The sample holds approximately 23,000 clones; 65% to 85% are singletons and the top ten take over 9%. This entry is derived from a study of somatic mutations in cytotoxic T cells in rheumatoid arthritis. Between the trimmed V and J ends, which lost 1 base and 0 bases, there was a span of 10 bases. Germline lookup yields CDR1 MNHEY and CDR2 SMNVEV (reference sequence). CDR3 length equals 15 residues. This chain joins TRBV27 and TRBJ2-7; D remains unclear. The sequence was obtained from an adult with rheumatoid arthritis. The sequenced sample was CD8+ T cells sorted from blood. The CDR3 DNA reads as TGTGCCAGCAGTTTATGGCCGAAGAGCTCCTACGAGCAGTACTTC. Translation gives CASSLWPKSSYEQYF.